These T cell receptor beta chains were read from a single sample in a study of T cells expressing NK-cell markers. TCRdb re-called the 5' RACE reads, yielding one record per CDR3 amino acid sequence without DNA. The sample holds 130,000 to 150,000 distinct CDR3 sequences. Material for sequencing was blood T cells: a sorted CD56 or NKG2C T cell subset, CD4+ or CD8+ T cells, or bulk PBMC T cells (not recorded which). Receptors were obtained from a man between 18 and 29 years old in good health. Each CDR3 is given with its conserved first and last residue. Each record gives: CDR3 length, J gene, V gene, CDR3 protein.

len: 14; j_gene: TRBJ2-1; v_gene: TRBV7-6; CDR3aa: CASSLATDYNEQFF
len: 16; j_gene: TRBJ2-1; v_gene: TRBV12-3/TRBV12-4; CDR3aa: CASSPPQGRVSNEQFF
len: 15; j_gene: TRBJ2-7; v_gene: TRBV4-3; CDR3aa: CASSQDSAVSYEQYF
len: 15; j_gene: TRBJ1-5; v_gene: TRBV2; CDR3aa: CASSEVGQVRQPQHF
len: 15; j_gene: TRBJ2-1; v_gene: TRBV6-2/TRBV6-3; CDR3aa: CASSYRQIYHNEQFF
len: 16; j_gene: TRBJ2-1; v_gene: TRBV29-1; CDR3aa: CSVEGSVGGPYNEQFF
len: 15; j_gene: TRBJ1-5; v_gene: TRBV19; CDR3aa: CASSIFFLGDQPQHF
len: 15; j_gene: TRBJ1-5; v_gene: TRBV19; CDR3aa: CASSITGTYDQPQHF
len: 19; j_gene: TRBJ2-4; v_gene: TRBV19; CDR3aa: CASSPGLAVNEWAKNIQYF
len: 14; j_gene: TRBJ2-7; v_gene: TRBV27; CDR3aa: CASSPGQGAHEQYF
len: 13; j_gene: TRBJ2-1; v_gene: TRBV4-1; CDR3aa: CASRGGPYNEQFF
len: 13; j_gene: TRBJ2-1; v_gene: TRBV27; CDR3aa: CASSFGKTKEQFF
len: 14; j_gene: TRBJ2-7; v_gene: TRBV9; CDR3aa: CASSAAGQGYEQYF
len: 12; j_gene: TRBJ2-5; v_gene: TRBV12-3/TRBV12-4; CDR3aa: CASRGMIETQYF
len: 12; j_gene: TRBJ2-7; v_gene: TRBV23-1; CDR3aa: CASRGVGYEQYF
len: 17; j_gene: TRBJ2-5; v_gene: TRBV6-5; CDR3aa: CASSYSGGTGSWETQYF
len: 16; j_gene: TRBJ2-2; v_gene: TRBV7-9; CDR3aa: CASSSDRGSNTGELFF
len: 16; j_gene: TRBJ2-1; v_gene: TRBV27; CDR3aa: CASSFIAGVGYNEQFF
len: 15; j_gene: TRBJ2-7; v_gene: TRBV7-9; CDR3aa: CASSSNRDRFSEQYF
len: 16; j_gene: TRBJ2-2; v_gene: TRBV27; CDR3aa: CASSLIGAGFIGELFF
len: 15; j_gene: TRBJ1-4; v_gene: TRBV13; CDR3aa: CASSSLTGASEKLFF
len: 18; j_gene: TRBJ2-2; v_gene: TRBV6-5; CDR3aa: CASSYEARREGRTGELFF
len: 17; j_gene: TRBJ1-5; v_gene: TRBV4-1; CDR3aa: CASSQDEGEGSNQPQHF
len: 11; j_gene: TRBJ2-1; v_gene: TRBV12-3/TRBV12-4; CDR3aa: CASSHGNEQFF
len: 15; j_gene: TRBJ2-5; v_gene: TRBV7-9; CDR3aa: CASSLVSPVEETQYF
len: 14; j_gene: TRBJ2-1; v_gene: TRBV12-3/TRBV12-4; CDR3aa: CASSYSGGDNEQFF
len: 15; j_gene: TRBJ2-5; v_gene: TRBV9; CDR3aa: CASSLQGGVGETQYF
len: 14; j_gene: TRBJ1-2; v_gene: TRBV11-2; CDR3aa: CASSPFGEWYGYTF
len: 15; j_gene: TRBJ2-5; v_gene: TRBV5-1; CDR3aa: CASSFEGAGQETQYF
len: 13; j_gene: TRBJ2-7; v_gene: TRBV7-9; CDR3aa: CASSHSGSYEQYF
len: 17; j_gene: TRBJ2-3; v_gene: TRBV5-1; CDR3aa: CASSFYSTVPSTDTQYF
len: 16; j_gene: TRBJ1-4; v_gene: TRBV6-1; CDR3aa: CASSEASGTGKEKLFF
len: 20; j_gene: TRBJ2-6; v_gene: TRBV3-1; CDR3aa: CASSQSRGRIMPSGANVLTF
len: 18; j_gene: TRBJ1-2; v_gene: TRBV19; CDR3aa: CASSNPRDRGRLNYGYTF
len: 12; j_gene: TRBJ2-7; v_gene: TRBV25-1; CDR3aa: CATQGAPYEQYF
len: 16; j_gene: TRBJ2-5; v_gene: TRBV12-5; CDR3aa: CASGLGTGRAQETQYF